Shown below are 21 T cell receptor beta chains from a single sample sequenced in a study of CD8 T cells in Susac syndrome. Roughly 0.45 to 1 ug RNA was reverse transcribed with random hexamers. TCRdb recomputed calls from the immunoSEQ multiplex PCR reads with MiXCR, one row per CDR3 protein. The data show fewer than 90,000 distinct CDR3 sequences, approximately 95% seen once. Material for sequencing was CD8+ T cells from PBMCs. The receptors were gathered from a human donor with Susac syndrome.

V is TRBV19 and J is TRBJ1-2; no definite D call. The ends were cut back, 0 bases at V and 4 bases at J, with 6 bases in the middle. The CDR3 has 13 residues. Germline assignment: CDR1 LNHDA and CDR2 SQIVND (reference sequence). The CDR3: CASSIDSTYGYTF. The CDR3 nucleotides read TGTGCCAGTAGTATAGACAGCACCTATGGCTACACCTTC.

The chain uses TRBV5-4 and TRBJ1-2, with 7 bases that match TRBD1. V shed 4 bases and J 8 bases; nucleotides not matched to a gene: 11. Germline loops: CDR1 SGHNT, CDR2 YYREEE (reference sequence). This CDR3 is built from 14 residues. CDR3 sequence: CASSTSTGLRGYTF. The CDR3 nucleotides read TGTGCCAGCAGCACGTCGACAGGGTTGAGAGGCTACACCTTC.

The CDR3 nucleotides are TGCGCCAGCAGCTGGACAGGGGTGAACACTGAAGCTTTCTTT. Protein: CASSWTGVNTEAFF. V and J are TRBV5-1 and TRBJ1-1; 9 bases are a match to TRBD1. The J segment lost 0 bases and the V segment lost 3 bases, leaving 0 bases of the junction unmatched. The CDR3 runs to 14 residues. Germline CDR1 is SGHRS and CDR2 is YFSETQ.

The CDR3 spells CAWSVGRDYEQYF. In nucleotides, the CDR3 is TGTGCCTGGAGTGTAGGAAGGGACTACGAGCAGTACTTC. The chain combines TRBV30 with TRBJ2-7; D ambiguous. Germline V gene lookup returns CDR1 GTSNPN and CDR2 SVGIG (reference sequence). Trimming removed 0 bases at V and 3 bases at J, with 9 bases between. The CDR3 is made up of 13 amino acids.

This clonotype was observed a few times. In nucleotides, the CDR3 is TGTGCCAGCAGTTTCCTAGCGGGGGTGGAGACCCAGTACTTC. It is translated as CASSFLAGVETQYF. The J gene is TRBJ2-5, the V gene TRBV27, with 10 nucleotides matching TRBD2. This CDR3 spans 14 amino acids. Germline trimming cut 3 bases from V and 5 bases from J; bases unmatched to any gene: 3. Germline assignment: CDR1 MNHEY and CDR2 SMNVEV (reference sequence).

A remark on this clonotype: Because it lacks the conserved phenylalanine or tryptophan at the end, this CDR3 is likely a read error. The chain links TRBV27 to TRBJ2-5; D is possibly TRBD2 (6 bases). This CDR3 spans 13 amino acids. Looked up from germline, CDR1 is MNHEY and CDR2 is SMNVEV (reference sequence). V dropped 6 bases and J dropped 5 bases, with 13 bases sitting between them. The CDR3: CASRSGVGETQYL. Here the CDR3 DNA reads TGTGCCAGCAGATCGGGGGTCGGGGAGACCCAGTACTTG.

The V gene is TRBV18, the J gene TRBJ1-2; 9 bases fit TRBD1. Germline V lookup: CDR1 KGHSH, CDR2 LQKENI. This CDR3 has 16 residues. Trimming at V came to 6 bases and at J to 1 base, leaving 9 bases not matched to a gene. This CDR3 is CASSPGQGPFNYGYTF. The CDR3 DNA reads TGTGCCAGCTCTCCAGGACAGGGGCCTTTTAACTATGGCTACACCTTC.

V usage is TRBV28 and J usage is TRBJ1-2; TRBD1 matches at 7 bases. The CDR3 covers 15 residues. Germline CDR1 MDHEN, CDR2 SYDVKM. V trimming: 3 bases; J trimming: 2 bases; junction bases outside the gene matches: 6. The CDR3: CASSLGQNLNYGYTF. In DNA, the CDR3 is TGTGCCAGCAGTTTGGGACAGAACTTGAACTATGGCTACACCTTC.

The CDR3 loop is CASSPTPGATIYEQYF. In nucleotides, the CDR3 is TGTGCCAGCAGCCCTACCCCGGGGGCCACTATCTACGAGCAGTACTTC. The chain couples TRBV3-1 to TRBJ2-7; D may be TRBD1 or TRBD2 (6 bases each). Germline V CDR1 and CDR2: LGHDT, YNNKEL (reference sequence). The ends were cut back, 4 bases at V and 3 bases at J, with 19 bases in the middle. The CDR3 totals 16 residues.

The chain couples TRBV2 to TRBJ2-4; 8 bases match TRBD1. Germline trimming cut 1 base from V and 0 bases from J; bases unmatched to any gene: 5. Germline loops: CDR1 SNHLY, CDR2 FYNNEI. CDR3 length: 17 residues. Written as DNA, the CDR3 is TGTGCCAGCAGTGAAGGGACAGGGTTCCTAGCCAAAAACATTCAGTACTTC. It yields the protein CASSEGTGFLAKNIQYF.

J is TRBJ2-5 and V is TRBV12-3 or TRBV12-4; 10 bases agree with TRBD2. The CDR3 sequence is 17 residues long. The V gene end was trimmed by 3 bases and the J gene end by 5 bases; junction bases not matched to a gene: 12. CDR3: CASSLYPPGTSEETQYF. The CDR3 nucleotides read TGTGCCAGCAGTTTGTACCCTCCCGGGACTAGCGAGGAGACCCAGTACTTC.

The CDR3 region has the DNA TGTGCCAGCAGCCCGGCGGGGGCCTCCTACAATGAGCAGTTCTTC. It encodes CASSPAGASYNEQFF. This chain links TRBV5-4 with TRBJ2-1; maybe TRBD2 (7 bases). CDR3 length: 15 residues. Germline CDR1 and CDR2: SGHNT and YYREEE (reference sequence). V dropped 4 bases and J dropped 0 bases, with 11 bases sitting between them.

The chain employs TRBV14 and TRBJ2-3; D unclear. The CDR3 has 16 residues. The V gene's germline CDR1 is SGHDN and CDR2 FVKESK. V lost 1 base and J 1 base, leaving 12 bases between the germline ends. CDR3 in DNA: TGTGCCAGCAGCCAAGTATCGGCACTCCGCACAGATACGCAGTATTTT. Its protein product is CASSQVSALRTDTQYF. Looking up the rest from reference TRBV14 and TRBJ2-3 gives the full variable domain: EAGVTQFPSHSVIEKGQTVTLRCDPISGHDNLYWYRRVMGKEIKFLLHFVKESKQDESGMPNNRFLAERTGGTYSTLKVQPAELEDSGVYFCASSQVSALRTDTQYFGPGTRLTVL.

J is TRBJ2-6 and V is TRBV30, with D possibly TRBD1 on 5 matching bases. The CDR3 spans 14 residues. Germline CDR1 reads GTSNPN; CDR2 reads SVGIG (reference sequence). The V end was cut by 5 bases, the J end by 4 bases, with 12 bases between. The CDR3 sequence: CAWALGVGANVLTF. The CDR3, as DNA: TGTGCCTGGGCCCTAGGGGTGGGGGCCAACGTCCTGACTTTC.

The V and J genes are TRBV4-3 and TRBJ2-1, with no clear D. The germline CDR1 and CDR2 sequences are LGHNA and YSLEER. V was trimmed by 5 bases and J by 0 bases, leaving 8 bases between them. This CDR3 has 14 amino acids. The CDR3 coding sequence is TGCGCCAGCAGCATTGATAGCTCCTACAATGAGCAGTTCTTC. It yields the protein CASSIDSSYNEQFF.

The CDR3 nucleotides read TGTGCCAGCAGTTTGGAGGCCTCCTACGAGCAGTACTTC. It yields the protein CASSLEASYEQYF. This chain joins TRBV28 and TRBJ2-7, with D perhaps TRBD2 (5 bases). The CDR3 loop spans 13 amino acids. V lost 3 bases to trimming and J lost 0 bases, with 6 bases between them. In germline, CDR1 is MDHEN, CDR2 SYDVKM.

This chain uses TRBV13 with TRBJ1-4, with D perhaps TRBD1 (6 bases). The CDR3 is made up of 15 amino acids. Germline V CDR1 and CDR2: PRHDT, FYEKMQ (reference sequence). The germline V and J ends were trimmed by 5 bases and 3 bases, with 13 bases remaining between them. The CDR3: CASSQTGHSNEKLFF. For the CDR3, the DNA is TGTGCCAGCAGCCAAACGGGACACTCTAATGAAAAACTGTTTTTT. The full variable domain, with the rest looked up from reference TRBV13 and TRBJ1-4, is AAGVIQSPRHLIKEKRETATLKCYPIPRHDTVYWYQQGPGQDPQFLISFYEKMQSDKGSIPDRFSAQQFSDYHSELNMSSLELGDSALYFCASSQTGHSNEKLFFGSGTQLSVL.

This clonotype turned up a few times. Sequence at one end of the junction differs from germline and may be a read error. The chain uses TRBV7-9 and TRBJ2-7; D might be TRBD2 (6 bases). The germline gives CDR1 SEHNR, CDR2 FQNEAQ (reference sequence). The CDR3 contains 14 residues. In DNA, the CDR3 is TGTGCCAGCAGTTTAGCGGATAGCTCCTACGAGCAGTACTTC. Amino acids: CASSLADSSYEQYF.

DNA of the CDR3: TGTGCCAGCAGCTTAGCGCGGGGCTACGAGCAGTACTTC. Protein: CASSLARGYEQYF. The chain is built from TRBV7-8 and TRBJ2-7; tentatively, D is TRBD2 (6 bases). CDR3 length equals 13 residues. CDR1 is SGHVS and CDR2 is FQNEAQ in the germline V gene. V lost 0 bases and J 3 bases, leaving 6 bases between the germline ends.

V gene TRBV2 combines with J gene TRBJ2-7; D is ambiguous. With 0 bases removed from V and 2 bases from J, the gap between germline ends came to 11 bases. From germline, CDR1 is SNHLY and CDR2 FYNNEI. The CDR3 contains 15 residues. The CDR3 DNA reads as TGTGCCAGCAGTGAAGCGCCCCCGAGTACCTACGAGCAGTACTTC. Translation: CASSEAPPSTYEQYF.

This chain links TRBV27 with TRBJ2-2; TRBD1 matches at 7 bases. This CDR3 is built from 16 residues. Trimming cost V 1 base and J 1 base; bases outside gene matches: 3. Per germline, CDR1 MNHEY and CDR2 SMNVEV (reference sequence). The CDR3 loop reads CASSLLRTGNTGELFF. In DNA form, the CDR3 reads TGTGCCAGCAGTTTATTACGGACAGGGAACACCGGGGAGCTGTTTTTT.